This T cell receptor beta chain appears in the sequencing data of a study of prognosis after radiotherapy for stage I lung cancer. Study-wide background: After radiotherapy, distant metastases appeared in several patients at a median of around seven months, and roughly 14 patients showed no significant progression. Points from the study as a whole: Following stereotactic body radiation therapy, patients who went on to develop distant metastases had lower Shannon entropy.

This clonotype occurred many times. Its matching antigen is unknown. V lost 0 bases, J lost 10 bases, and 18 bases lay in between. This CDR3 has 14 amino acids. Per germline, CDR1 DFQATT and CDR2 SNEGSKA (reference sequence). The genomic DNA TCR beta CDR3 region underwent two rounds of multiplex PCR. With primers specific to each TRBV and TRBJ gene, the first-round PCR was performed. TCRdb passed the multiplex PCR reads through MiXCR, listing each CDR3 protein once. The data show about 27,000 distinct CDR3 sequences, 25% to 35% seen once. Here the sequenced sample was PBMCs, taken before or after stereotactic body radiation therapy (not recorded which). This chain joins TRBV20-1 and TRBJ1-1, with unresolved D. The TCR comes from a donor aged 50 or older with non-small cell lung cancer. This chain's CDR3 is CSARERGVTSGAFF. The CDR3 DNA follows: TGCAGTGCTAGAGAACGCGGGGTGACTAGTGGAGCTTTCTTT.